This T cell receptor (beta chain) was obtained from a study of cytomegalovirus exposure and HLA in healthy donors (dated by TCRdb to about 2017). Describing the broader study: According to an earlier analysis of around 600 of the donors, 150 million to 200 million T cells yielded 120 million or so unique TCR beta sequences and approximately 280 Gb of sequence data. An early release that covered about 600 HLA-typed donors contained approximately 290 gigabases of sequencing data and around 80 million unique TCR sequences. Of the 350 to 400 genotyped donors, roughly 85% fell in the genetic ancestry cluster associated with self-reported Caucasian donors. The study was designed to test whether signatures of past pathogen exposure could be identified by cataloging public T cell receptors. Using immunosequencing, the study profiled T cell repertoires from 550 to 750 subjects and related those repertoires to cytomegalovirus serostatus. In addition to the first cohort of around 670 subjects, a separate validation cohort of over 90 different subjects was used. The study combined high-throughput TCR immunosequencing, statistical association of individual TCRs with disease status, and machine learning to predict cytomegalovirus infection status. A later analysis re-examined previously published TCR beta repertoires from 500 to 700 donors and added high-resolution HLA genotyping to investigate patterns of TCR occurrence. Rather than drawing on any new phenotypic data, the later analysis identified candidate immune exposures from TCR beta sequences and the way those sequences occurred across donors. To decide whether each TCR beta V gene segment behaved as functional or pseudogenic, an earlier analysis of 587 of the donors relied on high-throughput TCR beta sequencing. Donor age, sex, ethnicity and CMV serostatus were collected together with the repertoire data. A later genetic analysis used genome-wide SNP genotypes for about 65% of the roughly 700 donors, treating that subset as a discovery cohort. All discovery cohort repertoires had been generated on a single sequencing platform. HLA typing covered class I and class II loci at four-digit resolution. Typing coverage varied by locus: about 620-640 donors for A, B, C, DRB1 and DQB1; under 550 for DQA1; 606 for DPA1; more than 450 for DPB1. A handful of DR-DQ haplotypes were treated as single units for association and clustering because of strong linkage in the cohort. Across approximately 400 genotyped donors of the cohort, an average of about 250,000 unique TCR beta nucleotide sequences per donor were sequenced, and about a sixth of those sequences were non-productive. Study-wide findings and limitations: In a later genetic analysis, a missense DCLRE1C variant was associated with V-gene and J-gene trimming of TCR beta chains, and the association was replicated in an independent cohort. According to a later analysis, parvovirus B19, influenza, CMV and Epstein-Barr virus appeared linked to several top co-occurrence clusters. An earlier analysis of approximately 530 of the donors showed that most TCR beta V segments appeared in productive rearrangements either about 90% or about 30% of the time, which broadly matched IMGT annotations. Roughly uniform sequencing depth across donors was assumed in presence/absence analyses, although this assumption may not hold. The study listed approximately 150 TCR beta chains as associated with cytomegalovirus. The authors suggested that the approach could potentially be extended to other disease states and immunological phenotypes. HLA typing was unavailable for some donors at each locus, so association tests used only the typed subset. Correlated functional status among segregating V segments might be attributable to linkage disequilibrium, but an unknown experimental factor could not be ruled out. According to a later analysis, most CMV-associated TCR beta chains appeared to be HLA-restricted, and the HLA associations seemed to be driven largely by CMV exposure. A further reported finding was that TCR beta sequences accurately predicted the HLA-A and HLA-B alleles for most subjects in the first cohort. In a later analysis, TCR association rates were found to vary across HLA loci, with the most associated TCRs seen for DRB1 alleles and the fewest for HLA-C alleles. The only immune exposure information available for the cohort was CMV serostatus. When HLA alleles, especially DR and DQ, strongly co-occurred, TCR associations were difficult to assign to individual alleles. A few of the identified cytomegalovirus-associated TCR beta chains were confirmed in vitro to be specific for cytomegalovirus antigens. Only TCR beta chains were sequenced in this cohort, and the absence of alpha or paired-chain data limited detectable features. Because counts were too low, under 20 rarely observed V segments, including chromosome 9 orphons, were left out of the earlier analysis of some 600 of the donors. A group of highly shared sequence variants was considered likely to be a technical artifact of the sequencing pipeline. A later analysis found that HLA-associated TCR beta chains were more clonally expanded and had lower generation probabilities than equally common non-associated chains. According to a later genetic analysis, donors in an Asian-associated ancestry cluster had fewer N-insertions in productive TCRs than the approximately 710-donor mean. In a later analysis, 15,000 to 20,000 TCR beta sequences were associated with specific HLA alleles at a false discovery rate of 0.05. Most TCR sequences were observed very rarely across donors, whereas some public TCRs were present in many individuals. The classifier was reported to diagnose cytomegalovirus status with high specificity and sensitivity in both the original cohort and the validation cohort. Some IMGT-functional V segments, including TRBV6-2 and TRBV6-3, could not be distinguished by the 87-base-pair reads and were therefore excluded.

Receptor amplification or capture employed the immunoSEQ multiplex PCR assay. A mixture of 60 forward primers for TCR Vbeta segments and 13 reverse primers for TCR Jbeta segments was used in the multiplex PCR. Amplification of the CDR3 region of rearranged TCR beta genes was performed with a multiplex PCR assay on genomic DNA. The amplified TCR beta libraries were sequenced on the Illumina HiSeq System as 87-base-pair reads. The paper's data handling went like this. A later analysis tallied approximately 87 million unique TCR beta chains across the 610 or so repertoires, and some 12 million of those chains were shared by two or more donors. A nearest-neighbor algorithm error-corrected the raw reads and collapsed the reads into unique sequences, merging closely related sequences to remove PCR and sequencing errors. Alignment of CDR3 sequences to IMGT reference sequences was used to assign V, D and J gene segments. For a sequence to be retained, at least a six-nucleotide match to both a V gene segment and a J gene segment was required. Rearrangements were classified as productive when the CDR3 lacked stop codons and remained in frame with V and J, and all other rearrangements were classified as non-productive. Following IMGT convention, CDR3 was defined as the stretch from the second conserved V-encoded cysteine to the conserved J-encoded phenylalanine. In an earlier analysis of more than 550 of the donors, sequences lacking an unambiguous match to a single V gene segment were excluded. In an earlier analysis of several hundred of the donors, V segments were called functional above 56.7% productive rearrangements and were called segregating when the between-donor standard deviation exceeded 5%. A statistical classification framework was developed to diagnose cytomegalovirus status using the catalog of TCR beta chain sequences. In a later analysis, TCR nucleotide sequences were compared against IMGT/GENE-DB human TR gene sequences so that V and J genes could be assigned. The TCRdist pipeline was used in a later analysis to assign CDR3 sequences and most-parsimonious VDJ recombination scenarios. In a later analysis, each TCR beta chain was defined by its CDR3 amino acid sequence together with its V-gene family, and reads lacking a unique V-gene family were excluded. As a way to deal with suspected cross-contamination and a sequencing artifact, a later analysis dropped roughly 600 nucleotide sequences that were highly shared and had low generation probability. A later analysis calculated a clonal expansion index for each public chain from normalized within-repertoire ranks of inferred template counts. In a later analysis, generation probabilities were computed using a VDJ recombination model fitted to out-of-frame rearrangements, and the results were checked against IGoR. In a later analysis, TCR-TCR, TCR-HLA and TCR-CMV co-occurrence was scored with hypergeometric tests, and a repertoire-size bias correction was applied to TCR pairs. To estimate false discovery rates, a later analysis permuted the HLA or CMV assignments 20 times. In a later analysis, co-occurring TCRs were grouped with DBSCAN, and TCRdist sequence similarity was added when clustering was performed within HLA-allele-positive subsets. Repertoires with fewer than 30,000 or more than 120,000 public chains were left out of co-occurrence clustering, as were a handful of repertoires with anomalous nucleotide sharing. TCRdb's version of the immuneACCESS table is confined to in-frame rearrangements and falls short of the full clone set. An unresolved V gene accounts for under half of the shortfall where checked; the remainder is of unknown origin. V, J and clone size are taken as reported in that table, and D and trimming were inferred from the DNA itself. A total of 80,000 to 100,000 clones appear in this sample, over 70% of them only once. Together, the top ten hold less than 9.5% of the sample.

The cohort was made up of 666 healthy bone marrow donors. At the time of sampling, every cohort member was nominally healthy, though immune exposures that went unrecorded were likely present. The donor was CMV seropositive and was included in the group of 250 to 350 seropositive cohort members. Every donor gave a peripheral blood sample, and the peripheral blood mononuclear cells from that sample were used for TCR beta sequencing. The Qiagen DNeasy Blood Extraction Kit was used to extract genomic DNA from the blood cell samples. About this clone: It lacks a known antigen. No quality values exist for individual bases; no much larger clone is one base distant.

CDR1 and CDR2 are drawn from the germline V gene: SGHTA, FQGNSA. V lost 5 bases and J lost 7 bases, and the count of bases not matched to a germline gene is 5. The CDR3, from cysteine to phenylalanine, totals 14 residues. The retained sequence is limited to the CDR3, 42 bases, with the frame set at the first base. The sequence came from a man aged 45-60 years in good health and CMV-seropositive. In this chain, TRBV7-2 is recombined with TRBJ2-2; TRBD1 agrees with 9 junctional bases. The sequencing sample was made of PBMCs. The sequenced DNA is TGTGCCAGCAGCCGGACAGGGGAAATCGGGGAGCTGTTTTTT. Its product reads: CASSRTGEIGELFF.